Listed here are 25 T cell receptor beta chains from one sample, sequenced in a study of blood T cell repertoires in COVID-19. Sequencing was performed with immunoSEQ multiplex PCR; in TCRdb, only in-frame clones are kept and a portion is missing. The repertoire holds 30,000 to 35,000 clones, with over 85% as singletons. The specimen was peripheral blood. The source is a human donor in a cohort sampled during active COVID-19.

V gene TRBV5-4 combines with J gene TRBJ2-1, with TRBD1 as a possible D gene (6 bases). The CDR3 is made up of 12 amino acids. V lost 5 bases and J 9 bases, leaving 12 bases between the germline ends. CDR1 and CDR2 (germline): SGHNT, YYREEE (reference sequence). The CDR3 nucleotides are TGTGCCAGCAGACAGGGTTTCGGTGAGCAGTTCTTC. It yields the protein CASRQGFGEQFF.

J is TRBJ1-6 and V is TRBV3-1 (or the pseudogene TRBV3-2); D remains ambiguous. Trimming left V 0 bases short and J 6 bases short, with 9 bases between. This CDR3 is 15 amino acids long. Germline values: CDR1 LGHDT, CDR2 YNNKEL (reference sequence). The CDR3 here is CASSQDPERNSPLHF. CDR3 in DNA: TGTGCCAGCAGCCAAGATCCGGAGCGTAATTCACCCCTCCACTTT.

The chain recombines TRBV30 with TRBJ1-5; TRBD1 agrees at 7 bases. The germline CDR1 and CDR2 sequences are GTSNPN and SVGIG (reference sequence). Germline trimming cut 0 bases from V and 4 bases from J; bases unmatched to any gene: 6. The CDR3 consists of 15 residues. CDR3 in amino acids: CAWSVPVTGNQPQHF. CDR3 DNA: TGTGCCTGGAGTGTACCGGTGACAGGGAATCAGCCCCAGCATTTT.

The chain has TRBV5-1 and TRBJ2-1; 10 bases match TRBD2. The CDR3 covers 18 residues. The J segment lost 4 bases and the V segment lost 1 base, leaving 11 bases of the junction unmatched. Germline CDR1 and CDR2: SGHRS and YFSETQ. The CDR3 protein is CASSLPGVAGGPYNEQFF. The DNA of the CDR3 is TGCGCCAGCAGCTTGCCGGGAGTAGCGGGAGGCCCGTACAATGAGCAGTTCTTC.

V gene TRBV7-3 combines with J gene TRBJ2-1; 8 positions agree with TRBD1. The CDR3 runs 15 residues. V lost 5 bases to trimming and J lost 4 bases; unmatched junction nucleotides: 7. Germline CDR1 and CDR2: SGHTA and FQGTGA. CDR3: CASSPTGAKYNEQFF. DNA for the CDR3: TGTGCCAGCAGCCCGACAGGGGCGAAGTACAATGAGCAGTTCTTC.

V gene TRBV29-1 combines with J gene TRBJ2-1; 14 bases are shared with TRBD2. The V and J ends lost 2 bases and 2 bases, in that order; junction bases with no gene match: 5. Germline lookup yields CDR1 SQVTM and CDR2 ANQGSEA. The CDR3 covers 17 residues. The CDR3 DNA is TGCAGCGTTGAATCCGCGACTAGCGGGGGGGCCTACAATGAGCAGTTCTTC. Translating gives CSVESATSGGAYNEQFF.

The rearrangement uses TRBV30 and TRBJ2-1, with TRBD2 matching over 7 bases. CDR3 length: 13 residues. The germline CDR1 and CDR2 sequences are GTSNPN and SVGIG (reference sequence). V shed 2 bases, J shed 9 bases, and the junction held 7 bases outside the gene matches. The CDR3 protein is CAWSKVGEGEQFF. The CDR3 region has the DNA TGTGCCTGGAGTAAGGTGGGGGAGGGTGAGCAGTTCTTC.

The chain uses TRBV24-1 and TRBJ2-2, with 8 nucleotides matching TRBD1. The CDR3 contains 15 residues. The trim removed 1 base at V and 3 bases at J, leaving 0 bases unmatched. Germline V gives CDR1 KGHDR, CDR2 SFDVKD. This CDR3 is CATSDLQGDTGELFF. The CDR3 DNA is TGTGCCACCAGTGATTTACAGGGGGACACCGGGGAGCTGTTTTTT.

This rearrangement joins TRBV29-1 to TRBJ1-1, with unresolved D. Trimming pared 2 bases from V and 6 bases from J, leaving 4 bases between. CDR3 size: 10 residues. Germline CDR1 reads SQVTM; CDR2 reads ANQGSEA. Here the CDR3 DNA reads TGCAGCGTTGAAACATCTGAAGCTTTCTTT. As protein: CSVETSEAFF. Drawing the rest from reference TRBV29-1 and TRBJ1-1, the complete variable domain is SAVISQKPSRDICQRGTSLTIQCQVDSQVTMMFWYRQQPGQSLTLIATANQGSEATYESGFVIDKFPISRPNLTFSTLTVSNMSPEDSSIYLCSVETSEAFFGQGTRLTVV.

V usage is TRBV7-9 and J usage is TRBJ2-7; D possibly corresponds to TRBD2 (5 bases). Between the trimmed V and J ends, which lost 5 bases and 3 bases, there was a span of 5 bases. Germline V lookup: CDR1 SEHNR, CDR2 FQNEAQ (reference sequence). The CDR3 covers 11 residues. CDR3 region: CASSEGYEQYF. The CDR3 nucleotides read TGTGCCAGCAGCGAGGGCTACGAGCAGTACTTC.

J is TRBJ2-7 and V is TRBV5-6, with 7 bases identical to TRBD2. Germline values: CDR1 SGHDT, CDR2 YYEEEE. V was pared by 0 bases and J by 6 bases, with 3 bases of the junction left unmatched. This CDR3 has 13 amino acids. CDR3 in amino acids: CASSLGGSSEQYF. In DNA, the CDR3 is TGTGCCAGCAGCTTGGGCGGGAGCTCCGAGCAGTACTTC.

This CDR3 reads CARRTNSNQPQHF. The DNA of the CDR3 is TGTGCCAGGAGAACGAATAGCAATCAGCCCCAGCATTTT. The chain employs TRBV6-4 and TRBJ1-5; no definite D call. V gave up 9 bases and J gave up 0 bases, with 9 bases separating them. The CDR3 length is 13 residues. Per the germline V gene, CDR1 is MRHNA and CDR2 is SNTAGT.

The V and J genes are TRBV5-4 and TRBJ1-2; TRBD1 might be the D (6 bases). The CDR3 extends over 17 amino acids. Germline V CDR1 and CDR2: SGHNT, YYREEE (reference sequence). V gave up 2 bases and J gave up 7 bases, with 24 bases separating them. The DNA for the CDR3 is TGTGCCAGCAGCTTTGGGCCGGGGCAGGGGATCTTCGGTGGCTACACCTTC. Amino acids: CASSFGPGQGIFGGYTF.

The V call is TRBV11-2, the J call TRBJ2-7; weak D call: TRBD2 (6 bases). Trimming removed 2 bases from V and 4 bases from J, with 15 bases in between. The CDR3 contains 15 residues. Looked up from germline, CDR1 is SGHAT and CDR2 is FQNNGV. CDR3 DNA sequence: TGTGCCAGCAGCTTATCGCGGGACTTCATGTACGAGCAGTACTTC. Amino acid sequence: CASSLSRDFMYEQYF.

V usage is TRBV6-1 and J usage is TRBJ1-6, with D hard to call. The V and J ends lost 3 bases and 6 bases respectively, with 9 bases between them. CDR1 is MNHNS, CDR2 SASEGT, per germline. The CDR3 spans 14 residues. The CDR3: CASSDRQINSPLHF. CDR3 bases: TGTGCCAGCAGTGATAGACAAATTAATTCACCCCTCCACTTT.

This chain links TRBV30 with TRBJ1-1; possible D gene TRBD1, 6 bases. V lost 3 bases and J 6 bases, leaving 8 bases between the germline ends. The CDR3 is 11 amino acids. CDR1 and CDR2 (germline): GTSNPN, SVGIG (reference sequence). The CDR3 DNA reads as TGTGCCTGGAGAGACAGGCCTGAAGCTTTCTTT. Encoded protein: CAWRDRPEAFF.

J is TRBJ2-7 and V is TRBV5-5, with 10 bases fitting TRBD1. The V and J ends lost 5 bases and 1 base, in that order; junction bases with no gene match: 12. Germline CDR1 reads SGHKS; CDR2 reads YYEKEE (reference sequence). The CDR3 is 17 amino acids. CDR3 protein: CASRHRDRGVFSYEQYF. The CDR3 region has the DNA TGTGCCAGCAGGCACCGGGACAGGGGAGTTTTTTCCTACGAGCAGTACTTC.

The rearrangement joins TRBV6-5 to TRBJ2-5, with 7 bases lining up with TRBD1. Germline V gene sequence: CDR1 MNHEY, CDR2 SVGAGI. The J segment lost 2 bases and the V segment lost 6 bases, leaving 9 bases of the junction unmatched. The CDR3 has 15 residues. Written as DNA, the CDR3 is TGTGCCAGCAGCCCGACCCGGGACAGACAAGAGACCCAGTACTTC. Residues: CASSPTRDRQETQYF.

V gene TRBV7-8 combines with J gene TRBJ2-6, with 8 bases identical to TRBD2. The junction had 12 bases not matched to a gene; V was cut back by 2 bases and J by 0 bases. The CDR3 consists of 20 residues. In germline, CDR1 is SGHVS, CDR2 FQNEAQ. The CDR3 region has the DNA TGTGCCAGCAGCTTAATCAGTAGCGGGGAATTTCTCTCTGGGGCCAACGTCCTGACTTTC. Protein product: CASSLISSGEFLSGANVLTF.

This chain uses TRBV6-2 or TRBV6-3 with TRBJ2-1; 15 bases align to TRBD2. Germline V lookup: CDR1 MNHEY, CDR2 SVGEGT. The CDR3 runs to 15 residues. J was trimmed by 10 bases and V by 5 bases; bases with no gene match: 6. DNA for the CDR3: TGTGCCAGCAGTCCGGGACTAGCGGGAGGCGGCGAGCAGTTCTTC. It is translated as CASSPGLAGGGEQFF.

The chain joins TRBV29-1 to TRBJ2-5; TRBD1 matches at 9 bases. J lost 3 bases, V lost 6 bases, and 8 bases had no gene match. The CDR3 has 14 amino acids. CDR1 is SQVTM, CDR2 ANQGSEA, per germline. This CDR3 reads CSVVIRDREETQYF. The CDR3 DNA is TGCAGCGTCGTAATCCGGGACAGGGAAGAGACCCAGTACTTC.

This chain uses TRBV5-5 with TRBJ2-7; weak D call: TRBD2 (5 bases). The CDR3 spans 15 residues. Germline V CDR1 and CDR2: SGHKS, YYEKEE (reference sequence). V was pared by 4 bases and J by 0 bases, with 14 bases between. The CDR3 sequence: CASSLDEGYSYEQYF. The CDR3, as DNA: TGTGCCAGCAGCCTTGATGAGGGCTACTCCTACGAGCAGTACTTC.

This chain connects TRBV7-2 to TRBJ2-5; D is ambiguous. V was shortened by 2 bases and J by 4 bases, with 5 bases between the two germline ends. The CDR3 extends over 12 amino acids. Looked up from germline, CDR1 is SGHTA and CDR2 is FQGNSA. The DNA of the CDR3 is TGTGCCAGCAGCTTATATATAGAGACCCAGTACTTC. It is translated as CASSLYIETQYF.

This rearrangement joins TRBV19 to TRBJ1-2; 8 positions match TRBD1. V lost 6 bases and J lost 7; bases outside the gene matches: 7. Germline lookup yields CDR1 LNHDA and CDR2 SQIVND (reference sequence). The CDR3 totals 13 residues. CDR3 loop: CASSRQGIVGYTF. In DNA, the CDR3 is TGTGCCAGTAGCCGACAGGGGATCGTTGGCTACACCTTC.

This chain uses TRBV5-8 with TRBJ2-1, with TRBD1 matching over 12 bases. The V gene end was trimmed by 4 bases and the J gene end by 8 bases; junction bases not matched to a gene: 4. CDR1 is SGHTS, CDR2 YDEGEE, per germline. The CDR3 length is 14 residues. Here the CDR3 reads CASSHGTGGDEQFF. CDR3 DNA sequence: TGTGCCAGCAGCCATGGGACAGGGGGCGATGAGCAGTTCTTC.